The 5 T cell receptor beta chains in this list originate from one sample, sequenced in a study of T cell changes during pregnancy in multiple sclerosis (dated by TCRdb to about 2019). The method was the immunoSEQ multiplex PCR assay. TCRdb's version of the immuneACCESS table is confined to in-frame rearrangements and falls short of the full clone set. An unresolved V gene accounts for under half of the shortfall where checked; the remainder is of unknown origin. Recorded for this sample are about 69,000 clones; 90% to 95% of them occurred a single time. The ten largest clonotypes hold almost 0.3% of the sample. This specimen was CD4+ T cells from peripheral blood mononuclear cells, taken in the third trimester of pregnancy. Every receptor here comes from a female donor in good health, enrolled as a control in a pregnancy study.

The chain has TRBV6-4 and TRBJ2-3; possible D gene TRBD1, 5 bases. Germline CDR1 and CDR2: MRHNA and SNTAGT. V was shortened by 5 bases and J by 4 bases, with 13 bases between the two germline ends. CDR3 size: 14 residues. The CDR3 here is CASSPGVGADTQYF. The CDR3 coding sequence is TGTGCCAGCAGTCCTGGGGTAGGGGCAGATACGCAGTATTTT.

This chain uses TRBV30 with TRBJ1-4; D gene uncertain. The germline V gene encodes CDR1 GTSNPN and CDR2 SVGIG (reference sequence). The CDR3 loop spans 14 amino acids. V lost 0 bases and J lost 5, with 10 bases in between. Written as DNA, the CDR3 is TGTGCCTGGAGTGTCTCTCGGGGAAATGAAAAACTGTTTTTT. It is translated as CAWSVSRGNEKLFF.

This chain connects TRBV14 to TRBJ1-2, with 8 bases identical to TRBD1. V lost 2 bases to trimming and J lost 8 bases; unmatched junction nucleotides: 4. Germline V gives CDR1 SGHDN, CDR2 FVKESK. CDR3 length equals 13 residues. This CDR3 reads CASSQTGGIGYTF. CDR3 sequence (DNA): TGTGCCAGCAGCCAAACAGGGGGTATCGGCTACACCTTC.

The J gene is TRBJ1-1, the V gene TRBV10-3; D ambiguous. Germline V gene data show CDR1 as ENHRY and CDR2 as SYGVKD. V lost 3 bases to trimming and J lost 4 bases, with 15 bases between them. The CDR3 totals 15 residues. This CDR3 reads CAISDPGRVATEAFF. CDR3 sequence (DNA): TGTGCCATCAGTGATCCGGGAAGGGTTGCCACTGAAGCTTTCTTT.

The V gene is TRBV19, the J gene TRBJ1-1; TRBD1 matches 9 bases. The CDR3 loop spans 14 amino acids. From germline, CDR1 is LNHDA and CDR2 SQIVND (reference sequence). The V segment lost 5 bases and the J segment 6 bases; nucleotides outside the gene matches: 7. This chain's CDR3 is CASSRTGAGAEAFF. CDR3 nucleotides: TGTGCCAGTAGTCGGACAGGGGCGGGGGCTGAAGCTTTCTTT. Together with reference TRBV19 and TRBJ1-1, the CDR3 gives the full variable domain: DGGITQSPKYLFRKEGQNVTLSCEQNLNHDAMYWYRQDPGQGLRLIYYSQIVNDFQKGDIAEGYSVSREKKESFPLTVTSAQKNPTAFYLCASSRTGAGAEAFFGQGTRLTVV.